The present T cell receptor (beta chain) was sequenced within a study of identical twins. Whole-study results and caveats: Alpha sequences out of frame and shared by twins had excess low generation probability. It was possible that invariant MAIT and iNKT cells partly confounded the zero-insertion analyses.

Template switching added a universal primer binding site, and final cDNA carried unique molecular identifiers. TCRdb reprocessed the 5' RACE reads via MiXCR and lists one record per CDR3 protein. Among a few hundred thousand distinct CDR3 sequences listed, around 12% were seen once. This clonotype occurred a few times. As yet, its antigen is unknown. The V gene's germline CDR1 is SQVTM and CDR2 ANQGSEA. Trimming removed 6 bases at V and 0 bases at J, with 15 bases between. CDR3 length equals 15 residues. These data are also associated with another study on yellow fever vaccine responses in identical twins.

V gene TRBV29-1 combines with J gene TRBJ2-1, with D possibly being TRBD2 (6 bases). Sequencing was performed on CD8+ T cells sorted from blood. The TCR comes from a woman under 30 in good health. The CDR3 nucleotides are TGCAGCGTCCCTCGTGGGGGAGGCTCCTACAATGAGCAGTTCTTC. Its protein is CSVPRGGGSYNEQFF.